This record looks at one T cell receptor beta chain sequence and its context. Its antigen is not identified. The sample comes from a study of cytomegalovirus exposure and HLA in healthy donors. Overall study: The early release's HLA-typed donors yielded approximately 82 million unique TCRs.

This CDR3 is built from 16 residues. Germline loops: CDR1 SGHRS, CDR2 YFSETQ. Deletions cut 0 bases from V and 2 bases from J, with 12 bases between. Findings and caveats of the study: In an earlier analysis, in some 500 donors, most V segments appeared productive either ~90% or ~30% of the time. A later analysis by the authors found several of the most significant clusters apparently linked to common viral pathogens. Later analysis demonstrated an association between a missense DCLRE1C variant and TCR beta V- and J-gene trimming.

The PCR ran on 60 Vbeta and 13 Jbeta primers. Profiling relied on immunoSEQ multiplex PCR, and the TCRdb table lists in-frame clones only, not all of them. Of 70,000 to 100,000 clones listed, roughly three quarters are singletons. The clonotype originates from a woman between 45 and 65 years old in good health and CMV-seropositive. Material: PBMCs. This chain uses TRBV5-1 with TRBJ2-1; D remains unclear. DNA of the CDR3: TGCGCCAGCAGCTTGGACGCTTCGACTGCCTACAATGAGCAGTTCTTC. Its protein product is CASSLDASTAYNEQFF.